One and the same sample provided the 2 T cell receptor beta chains below, sequenced in a study of T-cell memory formation after mild COVID-19. One entry per CDR3 protein results from TCRdb running MiXCR on the 5' RACE reads. This sample has 210,000 or so distinct CDR3 sequences, with 10% found just once. Material for sequencing was PBMCs or a T cell subset sorted from them (not recorded which). The receptor source for this set is a man between 18 and 35 years old who had mild COVID-19 (a few samples of this study predate the infection). Cell type and time point are not known.

The J gene is TRBJ1-1, the V gene TRBV6-2 or TRBV6-3; D uncertain. The CDR3 contains 14 residues. Germline CDR1 and CDR2: MNHEY and SVGEGT. V was pared by 0 bases and J by 8 bases, with 13 bases between. The CDR3 reads CASSYSLRAGEAFF. In DNA, the CDR3 is TGTGCCAGCAGTTACTCCCTCCGGGCCGGAGAAGCTTTCTTT.

This clonotype was counted a few times. The chain recombines TRBV5-1 with TRBJ2-5; D perhaps matches TRBD1 (6 bases). The germline V gene has CDR1 SGHRS and CDR2 YFSETQ. The CDR3 loop spans 14 amino acids. V shed 6 bases and J shed 1 base, with 13 bases lying between them. Here the CDR3 DNA reads TGCGCCAGCAACCTCTTAGGGGGCCAAGAGACCCAGTACTTC. Translation: CASNLLGGQETQYF.